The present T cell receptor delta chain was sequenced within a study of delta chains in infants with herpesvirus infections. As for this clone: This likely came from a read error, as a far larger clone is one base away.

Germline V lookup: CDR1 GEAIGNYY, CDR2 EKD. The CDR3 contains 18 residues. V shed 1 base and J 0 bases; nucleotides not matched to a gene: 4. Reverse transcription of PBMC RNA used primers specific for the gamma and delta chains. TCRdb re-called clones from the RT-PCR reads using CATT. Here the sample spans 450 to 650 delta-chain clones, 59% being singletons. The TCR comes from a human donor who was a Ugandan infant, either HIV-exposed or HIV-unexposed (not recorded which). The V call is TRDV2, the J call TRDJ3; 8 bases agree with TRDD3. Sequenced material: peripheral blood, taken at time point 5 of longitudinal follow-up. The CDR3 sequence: CACDTGYASSWDTRQMFF. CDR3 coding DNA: TGTGCCTGTGACACGGGATACGCAAGCTCCTGGGACACCCGACAGATGTTTTTC.